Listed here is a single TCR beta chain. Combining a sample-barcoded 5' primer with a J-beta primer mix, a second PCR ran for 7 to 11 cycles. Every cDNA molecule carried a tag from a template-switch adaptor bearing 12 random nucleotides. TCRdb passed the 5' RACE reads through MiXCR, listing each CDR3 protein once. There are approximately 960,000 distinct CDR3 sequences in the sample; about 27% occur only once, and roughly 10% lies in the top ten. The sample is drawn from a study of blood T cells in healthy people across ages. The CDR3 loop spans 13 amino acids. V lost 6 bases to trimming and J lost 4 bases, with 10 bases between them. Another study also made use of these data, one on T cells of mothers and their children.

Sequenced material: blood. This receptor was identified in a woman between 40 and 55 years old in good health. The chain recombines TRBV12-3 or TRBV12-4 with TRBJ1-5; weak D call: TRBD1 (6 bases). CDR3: CASRPTGNQPQHF. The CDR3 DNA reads TGTGCCAGCAGACCCACAGGGAATCAGCCCCAGCATTTT.